These 19 T cell receptor beta chains were all obtained from the same sample, sequenced in a study of cytomegalovirus exposure and HLA in healthy donors. Both 60 Vbeta primers and 13 Jbeta primers went into the PCR. Clones were read by immunoSEQ multiplex PCR, and TCRdb kept only the in-frame ones, dropping some. Of around 74,000 clones in the sample, around 80% were seen once. What was sequenced was PBMCs. These receptor sequences come from a man aged 25 to 40 in good health and CMV-seronegative.

The genes are TRBV7-2 and TRBJ2-7; 9 positions agree with TRBD1. The CDR3 consists of 16 residues. Germline V lookup: CDR1 SGHTA, CDR2 FQGNSA. The trim removed 5 bases at V and 5 bases at J, leaving 13 bases unmatched. The CDR3 DNA reads as TGTGCCAGCAGCCCCCGAGCCGGGACAGGGTTGAACGAGCAGTACTTC. Translated: CASSPRAGTGLNEQYF.

This chain links TRBV6-1 with TRBJ2-3; 8 bases are shared with TRBD1. V was pared by 4 bases and J by 1 base, with 7 bases of the junction left unmatched. The CDR3 contains 16 residues. CDR1 is MNHNS and CDR2 is SASEGT in the germline V gene. In DNA, the CDR3 is TGTGCCAGCAGTGCTCAACCGGGACAGGGCACAGATACGCAGTATTTT. Translated: CASSAQPGQGTDTQYF.

The rearrangement uses TRBV7-2 and TRBJ1-5; 11 nucleotides match TRBD1. Losses at the gene ends were 4 bases for V and 5 bases for J; bases not matched to a gene: 4. Germline V gives CDR1 SGHTA, CDR2 FQGNSA. CDR3 length equals 15 residues. Written as DNA, the CDR3 is TGTGCCAGCAGCTATGGGACAGGGGGATATCAGCCCCAGCATTTT. Its protein is CASSYGTGGYQPQHF.

About this clone: This specimen includes other DNA sequences encoding the same CDR3. The gene calls are TRBV11-2 and TRBJ2-2; maybe TRBD2 (5 bases). Germline V gene lookup returns CDR1 SGHAT and CDR2 FQNNGV. V lost 3 bases and J 8 bases, leaving 7 bases between the germline ends. The CDR3 covers 12 residues. CDR3 region: CASSLRGGELFF. The CDR3 DNA reads as TGTGCCAGCAGCTTGCGAGGGGGGGAGCTGTTTTTT.

There are a few counts of this clone. CDR3: CASSASQGPYEQYF. In DNA, the CDR3 is TGTGCCAGCAGTGCGTCCCAGGGGCCCTACGAGCAGTACTTC. The chain combines TRBV6-5 with TRBJ2-7; D may be TRBD1 (6 bases). CDR1 MNHEY and CDR2 SVGAGI come from the germline V gene. This CDR3 is built from 14 residues. The V end was cut by 5 bases, the J end by 2 bases, with 13 bases between.

The chain employs TRBV19 and TRBJ2-2; D gene ambiguous. The V gene's germline CDR1 is LNHDA and CDR2 SQIVND (reference sequence). Trimming took off 7 bases at V and 7 bases at J, with 10 bases between the two ends. This CDR3 comprises 12 residues. The CDR3 DNA follows: TGTGCCAGTACAACTTTCTACGGGGAGCTGTTTTTT. This translates into CASTTFYGELFF.

The CDR3 DNA is TGTGCCAGCAGCGTAGGCACAGGGGGCAAAAGGGATAATTCACCCCTCCACTTT. Protein sequence: CASSVGTGGKRDNSPLHF. The chain recombines TRBV9 with TRBJ1-6, with 9 bases identical to TRBD1. Looked up from germline, CDR1 is SGDLS and CDR2 is YYNGEE. The CDR3 sequence is 18 residues long. V was pared by 0 bases and J by 5 bases, with 9 bases of the junction left unmatched.

This clone was counted a few times. The chain employs TRBV5-1 and TRBJ2-5, with 8 positions matching TRBD2. Germline-derived CDR1 and CDR2 are SGHRS and YFSETQ. This CDR3 has 14 residues. The V gene end was trimmed by 1 base and the J gene end by 1 base; junction bases not matched to a gene: 0. The CDR3 DNA sequence: TGCGCCAGCAGCTTGCTAGCGGGCCAAGAGACCCAGTACTTC. This gives the protein CASSLLAGQETQYF.

This sequence joins TRBV7-9 and TRBJ2-3; 12 bases line up with TRBD1. Germline V gene sequence: CDR1 SEHNR, CDR2 FQNEAQ (reference sequence). V was clipped by 4 bases and J by 2 bases; unmatched bases: 4. The CDR3 is 16 amino acids. In DNA form, the CDR3 reads TGTGCCAGCAGCTCGAGGGACAGGGGGCCCACAGATACGCAGTATTTT. Protein: CASSSRDRGPTDTQYF.

In this sample, this clone turned up once. This chain links TRBV5-6 with TRBJ2-7; possibly TRBD2 for D (6 bases). The CDR3 length is 17 residues. Germline V gives CDR1 SGHDT, CDR2 YYEEEE. Trimming cost V 6 bases and J 7 bases, with 29 bases left between them. The CDR3 reads CASTSLGSAGGRREQYF. The CDR3 DNA reads as TGTGCCAGCACCTCTCTGGGGTCGGCAGGAGGGAGGAGAGAGCAGTACTTC.

The genes are TRBV30 and TRBJ1-2, with TRBD1 as a possible D gene (6 bases). The CDR3 covers 13 residues. The V gene's germline CDR1 is GTSNPN and CDR2 SVGIG (reference sequence). Trimming stripped 6 bases from V and 3 bases from J, with 14 bases between. The DNA of the CDR3 is TGTGCCTGCAGACCCAGGGGAGACTATGGCTACACCTTC. Residues: CACRPRGDYGYTF.

The CDR3 loop reads CASSRLISSYEQYF. The CDR3 DNA sequence: TGCGCCAGCAGCCGGTTAATCAGCTCCTACGAGCAGTACTTC. The rearrangement uses TRBV4-3 and TRBJ2-7; D is uncertain. This CDR3 has 14 amino acids. Germline V gene sequence: CDR1 LGHNA, CDR2 YSLEER. Trimming shortened V by 4 bases and J by 0 bases, and 10 bases separated the two germline ends.

Of note for this clone: Distinct nucleotide sequences in the sample also encode this CDR3. V and J are TRBV25-1 and TRBJ1-5; possibly TRBD1 for D (5 bases). This CDR3 region has 15 residues. V lost 4 bases, J lost 0 bases, and 10 bases lay in between. Germline lookup yields CDR1 MGHDK and CDR2 SYGVNS. The CDR3 nucleotides read TGTGCCAGCAGTGCGTCCGGGGGTAGCAATCAGCCCCAGCATTTT. Protein sequence: CASSASGGSNQPQHF.

For this clone: The junction departs from germline at one end; a sequencing error may be responsible. The chain employs TRBV7-9 and TRBJ2-7, with D possibly being TRBD1 (6 bases). Germline CDR1 and CDR2: SEHNR and FQNEAQ (reference sequence). The CDR3 extends over 14 amino acids. CDR3 region: CSSSLAGQWNEQYF. The CDR3 nucleotides read TGTTCCAGCAGCTTAGCCGGACAGTGGAACGAGCAGTACTTC.

The chain links TRBV19 to TRBJ2-7; 11 nucleotides agree with TRBD2. After removal of 4 bases from V and 3 bases from J, the junction contained 8 bases not matched to a gene. The V gene's germline CDR1 is LNHDA and CDR2 SQIVND (reference sequence). The CDR3 length is 16 residues. The CDR3 loop reads CASSTHTSGSGYEQYF. Here the CDR3 DNA reads TGTGCCAGTAGTACCCATACTAGCGGGAGCGGCTACGAGCAGTACTTC.

There are a few counts of this clone. The V call is TRBV9, the J call TRBJ2-7; 7 positions match TRBD2. The CDR3 extends over 13 amino acids. The V and J ends lost 0 bases and 7 bases, in that order; junction bases with no gene match: 4. Germline V gives CDR1 SGDLS, CDR2 YYNGEE. The CDR3 DNA follows: TGTGCCAGCAGCGTAGTCCCAGCGGGGGAGCAGTACTTC. This codes for CASSVVPAGEQYF.

V is TRBV7-9 and J is TRBJ1-1; D is possibly TRBD1 (6 bases). The germline V gene encodes CDR1 SEHNR and CDR2 FQNEAQ (reference sequence). The length of the CDR3 is 13 residues. Trimming took 6 bases from V and 11 from J, leaving 19 bases between them. The CDR3 sequence: CASSSRTVNMAFF. The CDR3 DNA is TGTGCCAGCAGTTCTAGGACAGTAAATATGGCTTTCTTT.

This chain connects TRBV15 to TRBJ2-1, with 10 nucleotides matching TRBD2. The CDR3 is 19 amino acids. J gave up 0 bases and V 5 bases, and 13 bases lay outside the gene matches. Germline CDR1 reads LNHNV; CDR2 reads YYDKDF (reference sequence). The CDR3 spells CATSFWTSGGTSSYNEQFF. CDR3 in DNA: TGTGCCACCAGCTTCTGGACTAGCGGTGGAACTAGCTCCTACAATGAGCAGTTCTTC.

The chain joins TRBV6-5 to TRBJ1-1; 9 nucleotides align to TRBD1. CDR3 size: 15 residues. Germline assignment: CDR1 MNHEY and CDR2 SVGAGI. Trimming removed 0 bases from V and 8 bases from J; junction bases left unmatched: 7. The chain's CDR3 is CASSYSTGGHREAFF. Here the CDR3 DNA reads TGTGCCAGCAGTTACTCGACAGGGGGACATAGAGAAGCTTTCTTT.